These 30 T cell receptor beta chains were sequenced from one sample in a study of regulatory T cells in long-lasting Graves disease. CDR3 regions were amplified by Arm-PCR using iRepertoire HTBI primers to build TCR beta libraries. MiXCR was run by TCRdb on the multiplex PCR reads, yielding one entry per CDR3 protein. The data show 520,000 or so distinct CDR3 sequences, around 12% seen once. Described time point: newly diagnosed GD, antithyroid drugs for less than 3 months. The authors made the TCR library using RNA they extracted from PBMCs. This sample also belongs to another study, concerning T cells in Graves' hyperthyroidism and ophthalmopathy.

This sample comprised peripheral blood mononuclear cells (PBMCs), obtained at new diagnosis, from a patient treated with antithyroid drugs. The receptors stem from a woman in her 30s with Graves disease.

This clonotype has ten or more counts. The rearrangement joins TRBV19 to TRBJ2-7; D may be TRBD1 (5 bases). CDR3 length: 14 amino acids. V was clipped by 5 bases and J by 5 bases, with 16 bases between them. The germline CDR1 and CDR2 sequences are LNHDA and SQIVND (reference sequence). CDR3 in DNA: TGTGCCAGTAGTTCGACAGATAAGGGCGACGAGCAGTACTTC. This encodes CASSSTDKGDEQYF.

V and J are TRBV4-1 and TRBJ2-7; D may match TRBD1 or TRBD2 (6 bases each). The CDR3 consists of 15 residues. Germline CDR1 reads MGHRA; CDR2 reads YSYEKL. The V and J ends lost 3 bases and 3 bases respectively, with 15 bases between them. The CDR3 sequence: CASSQGTRGLYEQYF. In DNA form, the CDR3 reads TGCGCCAGCAGCCAGGGCACCAGGGGACTCTACGAGCAGTACTTC.

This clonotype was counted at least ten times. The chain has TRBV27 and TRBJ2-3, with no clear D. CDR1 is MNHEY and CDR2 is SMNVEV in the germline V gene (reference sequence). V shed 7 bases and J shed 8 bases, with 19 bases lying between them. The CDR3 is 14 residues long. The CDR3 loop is CASIPGSRSGTQYF. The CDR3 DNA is TGTGCCAGCATCCCCGGGTCCCGGTCGGGTACGCAGTATTTT.

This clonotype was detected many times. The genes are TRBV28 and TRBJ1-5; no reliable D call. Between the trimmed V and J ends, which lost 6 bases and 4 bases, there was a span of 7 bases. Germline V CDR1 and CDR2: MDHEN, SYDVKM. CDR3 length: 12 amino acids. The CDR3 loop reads CASRLENQPQHF. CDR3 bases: TGTGCCAGCAGACTCGAGAATCAGCCCCAGCATTTT.

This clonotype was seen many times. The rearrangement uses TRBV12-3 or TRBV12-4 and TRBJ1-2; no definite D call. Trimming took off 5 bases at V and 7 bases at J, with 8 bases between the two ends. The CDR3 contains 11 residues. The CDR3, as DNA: TGTGCCAGCAGTGTTCTTGCTGGCTACACCTTC. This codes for CASSVLAGYTF.

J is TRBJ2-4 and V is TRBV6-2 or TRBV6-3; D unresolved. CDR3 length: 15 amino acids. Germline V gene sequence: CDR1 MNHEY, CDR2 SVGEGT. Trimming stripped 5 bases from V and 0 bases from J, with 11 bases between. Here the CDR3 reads CASSPGVAAKNIQYF. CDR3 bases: TGTGCCAGCAGTCCCGGCGTCGCAGCCAAAAACATTCAGTACTTC.

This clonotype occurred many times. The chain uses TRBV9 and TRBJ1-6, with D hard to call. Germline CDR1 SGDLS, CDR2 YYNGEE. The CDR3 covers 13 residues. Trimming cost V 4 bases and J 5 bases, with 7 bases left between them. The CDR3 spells CASSQEDNSPLHF. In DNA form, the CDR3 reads TGTGCCAGCAGCCAGGAGGATAATTCACCCCTCCACTTT.

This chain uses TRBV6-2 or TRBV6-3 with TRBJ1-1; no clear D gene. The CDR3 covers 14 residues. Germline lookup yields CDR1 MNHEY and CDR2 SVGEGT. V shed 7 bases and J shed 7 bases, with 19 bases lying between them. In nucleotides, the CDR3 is TGTGCCAGCAATTTTCTATTACCCTACTATGAAGCTTTCTTT. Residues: CASNFLLPYYEAFF.

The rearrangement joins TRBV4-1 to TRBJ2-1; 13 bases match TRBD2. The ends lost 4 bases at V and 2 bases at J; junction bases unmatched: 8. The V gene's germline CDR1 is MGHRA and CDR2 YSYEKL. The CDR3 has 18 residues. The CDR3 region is CASSLRTSGSYPYNEQFF. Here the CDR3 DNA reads TGCGCCAGCAGCCTAAGGACTAGCGGGAGTTACCCCTACAATGAGCAGTTCTTC.

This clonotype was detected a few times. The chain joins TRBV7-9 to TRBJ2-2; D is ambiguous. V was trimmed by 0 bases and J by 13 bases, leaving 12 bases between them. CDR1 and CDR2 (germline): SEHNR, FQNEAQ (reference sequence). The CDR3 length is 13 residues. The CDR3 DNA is TGTGCCAGCAGCTTAGCTGCCGGCAGTCTGCTGTTTTTT. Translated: CASSLAAGSLLFF.

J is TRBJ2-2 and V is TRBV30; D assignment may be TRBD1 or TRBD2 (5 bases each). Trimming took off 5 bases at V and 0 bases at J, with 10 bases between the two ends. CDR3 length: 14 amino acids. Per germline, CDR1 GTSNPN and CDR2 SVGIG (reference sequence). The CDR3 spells CAWGDLPNTGELFF. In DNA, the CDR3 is TGTGCCTGGGGGGACCTCCCGAACACCGGGGAGCTGTTTTTT.

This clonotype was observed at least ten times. CDR3 in amino acids: CASSLVSGRAGEQFF. The CDR3 DNA is TGCGCCAGCAGCTTGGTTAGCGGGAGGGCCGGTGAGCAGTTCTTC. The V and J genes are TRBV5-1 and TRBJ2-1; 11 nucleotides align to TRBD2. This CDR3 contains 15 residues. Germline assignment: CDR1 SGHRS and CDR2 YFSETQ. Unmatched junction bases numbered 5, after V lost 0 bases and J lost 9 bases.

CDR3 in DNA: TGTGCCAGCTCACCGTTTTTCACAGGGTATGTTGGAGGCTACACCTTC. Its protein product is CASSPFFTGYVGGYTF. The V call is TRBV18, the J call TRBJ1-2; a weak D match, TRBD1 (6 bases). Trimming pared 3 bases from V and 8 bases from J, leaving 22 bases between. This CDR3 region has 16 residues. Germline lookup yields CDR1 KGHSH and CDR2 LQKENI. The entire variable domain, with the rest obtained from reference TRBV18 and TRBJ1-2, is as follows: NAGVMQNPRHLVRRRGQEARLRCSPMKGHSHVYWYRQLPEEGLKFMVYLQKENIIDESGMPKERFSAEFPKEGPSILRIQQVVRGDSAAYFCASSPFFTGYVGGYTFGSGTRLTVV.

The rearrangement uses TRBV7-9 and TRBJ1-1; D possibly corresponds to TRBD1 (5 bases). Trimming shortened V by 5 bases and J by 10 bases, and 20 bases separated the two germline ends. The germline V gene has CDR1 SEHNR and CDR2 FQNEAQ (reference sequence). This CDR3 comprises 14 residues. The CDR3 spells CASSLARAIRGAFF. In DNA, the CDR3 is TGTGCCAGCAGCCTGGCAAGGGCAATTAGGGGAGCTTTCTTT.

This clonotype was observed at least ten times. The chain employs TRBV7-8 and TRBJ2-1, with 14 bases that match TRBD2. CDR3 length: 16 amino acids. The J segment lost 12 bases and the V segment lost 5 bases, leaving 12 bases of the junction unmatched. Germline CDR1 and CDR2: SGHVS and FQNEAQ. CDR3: CASSPRGGTSGSGQFF. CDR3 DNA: TGTGCCAGCAGCCCCCGAGGCGGGACTAGCGGGAGTGGGCAGTTCTTC.

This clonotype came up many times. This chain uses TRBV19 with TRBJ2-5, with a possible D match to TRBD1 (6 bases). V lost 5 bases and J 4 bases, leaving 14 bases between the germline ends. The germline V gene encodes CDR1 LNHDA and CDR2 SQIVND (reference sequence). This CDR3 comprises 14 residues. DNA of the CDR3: TGTGCCAGTAGTCCGGGACACGAGGCAGAGACCCAGTACTTC. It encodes CASSPGHEAETQYF.

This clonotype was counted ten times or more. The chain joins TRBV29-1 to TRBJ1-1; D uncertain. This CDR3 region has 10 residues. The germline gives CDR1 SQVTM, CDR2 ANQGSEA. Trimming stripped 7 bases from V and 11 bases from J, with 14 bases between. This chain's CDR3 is CSAHDAPAFF. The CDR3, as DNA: TGCAGCGCCCACGACGCCCCGGCTTTCTTT.

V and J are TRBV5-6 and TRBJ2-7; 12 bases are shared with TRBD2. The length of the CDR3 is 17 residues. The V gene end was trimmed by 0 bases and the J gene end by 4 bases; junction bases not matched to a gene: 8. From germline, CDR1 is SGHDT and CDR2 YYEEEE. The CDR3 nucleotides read TGTGCCAGCAGCTTGGGACTAGCGGGAGCAGCTAGATACGAGCAGTACTTC. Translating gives CASSLGLAGAARYEQYF.

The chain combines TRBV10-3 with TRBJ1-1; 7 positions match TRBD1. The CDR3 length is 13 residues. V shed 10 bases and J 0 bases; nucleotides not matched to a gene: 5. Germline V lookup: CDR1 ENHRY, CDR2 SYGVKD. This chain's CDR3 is CATSGQVNTEAFF. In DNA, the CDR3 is TGTGCCACCTCCGGACAGGTGAACACTGAAGCTTTCTTT.

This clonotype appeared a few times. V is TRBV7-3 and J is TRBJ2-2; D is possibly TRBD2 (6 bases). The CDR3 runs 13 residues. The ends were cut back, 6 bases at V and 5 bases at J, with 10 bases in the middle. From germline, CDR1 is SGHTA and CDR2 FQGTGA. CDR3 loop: CASRLAETGELFF. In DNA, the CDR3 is TGTGCCAGCAGATTAGCGGAGACCGGGGAGCTGTTTTTT.

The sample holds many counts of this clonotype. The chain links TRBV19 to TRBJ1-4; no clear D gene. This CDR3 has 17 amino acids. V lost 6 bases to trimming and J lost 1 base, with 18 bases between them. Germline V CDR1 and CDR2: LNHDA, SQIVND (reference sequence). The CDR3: CASRGSATGVTNEKLFF. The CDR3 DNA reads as TGTGCCAGTAGGGGATCTGCCACGGGTGTAACTAATGAAAAACTGTTTTTT.

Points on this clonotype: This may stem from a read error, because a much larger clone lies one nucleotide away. The CDR3 reads CSVAPTAAETQYF. The DNA for the CDR3 is TGCAGCGTTGCCCCGACAGCAGCCGAGACCCAGTACTTC. The chain joins TRBV29-1 to TRBJ2-3, with a possible D match to TRBD1 (5 bases). The assigned J gene may be wrong: the sequence end matches TRBJ2-5 better. CDR3 size: 13 residues. Germline V gives CDR1 SQVTM, CDR2 ANQGSEA.

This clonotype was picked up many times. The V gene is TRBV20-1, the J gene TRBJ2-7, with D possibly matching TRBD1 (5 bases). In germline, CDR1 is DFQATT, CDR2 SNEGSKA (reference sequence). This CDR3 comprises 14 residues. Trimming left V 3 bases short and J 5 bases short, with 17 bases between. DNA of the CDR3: TGCAGTGCTAGTGCTTCAGGGAACCTCCACGAGCAGTACTTC. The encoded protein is CSASASGNLHEQYF.

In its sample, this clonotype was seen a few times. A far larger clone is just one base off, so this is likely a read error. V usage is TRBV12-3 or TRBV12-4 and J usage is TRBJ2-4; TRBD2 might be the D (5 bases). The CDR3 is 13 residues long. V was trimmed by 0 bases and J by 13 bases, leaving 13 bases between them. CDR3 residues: CASSLARRDEQYF. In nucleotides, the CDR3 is TGTGCCAGCAGTTTAGCGCGTCGGGATGAGCAGTACTTC.

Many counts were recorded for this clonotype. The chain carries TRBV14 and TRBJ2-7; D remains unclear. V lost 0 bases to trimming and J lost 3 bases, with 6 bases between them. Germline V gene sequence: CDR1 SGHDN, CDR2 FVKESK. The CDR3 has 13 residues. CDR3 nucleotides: TGTGCCAGCAGCCAAGACACCGACTACGAGCAGTACTTC. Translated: CASSQDTDYEQYF.

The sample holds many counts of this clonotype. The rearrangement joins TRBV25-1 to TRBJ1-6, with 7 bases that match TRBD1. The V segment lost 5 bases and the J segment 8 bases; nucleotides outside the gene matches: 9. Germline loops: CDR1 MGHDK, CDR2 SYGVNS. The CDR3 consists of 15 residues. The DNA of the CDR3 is TGTGCCAGCAGTAGGGAAGGGGGCGCGTATTCACCCCTCCACTTT. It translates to CASSREGGAYSPLHF.

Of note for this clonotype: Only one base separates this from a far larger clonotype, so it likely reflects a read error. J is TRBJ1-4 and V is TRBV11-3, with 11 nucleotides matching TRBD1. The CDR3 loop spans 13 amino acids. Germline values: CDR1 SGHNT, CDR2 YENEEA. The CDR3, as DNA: TGTGCCAGCAACTTAATGGGACAGGGGGAACTGTTTTTT. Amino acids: CASNLMGQGELFF.

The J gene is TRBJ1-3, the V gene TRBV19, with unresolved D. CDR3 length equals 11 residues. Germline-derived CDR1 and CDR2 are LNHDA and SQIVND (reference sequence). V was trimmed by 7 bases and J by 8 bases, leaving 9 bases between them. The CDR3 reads CASNSLHTIYF. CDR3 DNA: TGTGCCAGTAATTCCCTACACACCATATATTTT.

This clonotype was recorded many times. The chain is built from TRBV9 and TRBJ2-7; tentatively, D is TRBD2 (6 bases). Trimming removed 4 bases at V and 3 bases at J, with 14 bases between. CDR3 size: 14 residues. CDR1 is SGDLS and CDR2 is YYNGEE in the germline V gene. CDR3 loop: CASSPRTNHYEQYF. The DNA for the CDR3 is TGTGCCAGCAGCCCTAGGACTAATCACTACGAGCAGTACTTC.

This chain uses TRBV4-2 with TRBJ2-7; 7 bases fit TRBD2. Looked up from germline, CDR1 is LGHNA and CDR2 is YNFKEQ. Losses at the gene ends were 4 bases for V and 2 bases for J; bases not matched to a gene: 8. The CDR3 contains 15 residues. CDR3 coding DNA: TGTGCCAGCAGCCGAGCTATCGGGACTACCTACGAGCAGTACTTC. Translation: CASSRAIGTTYEQYF.